This T cell receptor (beta chain) is from a study of lymphopenia after photon versus proton radiotherapy. Remarks on this clone: Antigen unknown.

Study-wide findings and caveats: Better survival with proton therapy was suggested as possible, not demonstrated.

Profiled with immunoSEQ multiplex PCR; TCRdb holds only in-frame clones, not every one. Found here are 10,000 to 15,000 clones, about 87% of them singletons; the top ten hold around 3.3%. With V trimmed by 4 bases and J by 1 base, 16 bases remained unmatched. CDR1 is GTSNPN, CDR2 SVGIG, per germline (reference sequence). The CDR3 is 17 amino acids. The gene calls are TRBV30 and TRBJ2-7; 7 bases fit TRBD2. The origin of this receptor is a man in his 60s with pancreatic cancer. Specimen: peripheral blood, collected from a patient treated with photon-based radiotherapy. Here the CDR3 DNA reads TGTGCCTGGAATAGCGGAGCGGGATTCGTCGGGTCCTACGAGCAGTACTTC. It is translated as CAWNSGAGFVGSYEQYF.